Following are 27 T cell receptor beta chains from one sample sequenced in a study of blood T cell repertoires in COVID-19. The repertoire was sequenced with immunoSEQ multiplex PCR; TCRdb's copy has only in-frame clones and lacks some. Among roughly 320,000 clones listed, 80% to 90% were seen once. The sequenced material came from PBMCs or T cells enriched from blood (not recorded which). The receptors come from a man under 40 who had recovered from COVID-19.

The chain has TRBV5-1 and TRBJ2-7, with 10 nucleotides matching TRBD2. Germline lookup yields CDR1 SGHRS and CDR2 YFSETQ. There are 16 residues in the CDR3. The V gene end was trimmed by 0 bases and the J gene end by 4 bases; junction bases not matched to a gene: 7. CDR3 sequence reads: CASSLGLAGGPYEQYF. The CDR3 DNA sequence: TGCGCCAGCAGCTTGGGGTTAGCGGGAGGACCTTACGAGCAGTACTTC.

Written as DNA, the CDR3 is TGTGCCAGCAGTCTAGCGGGGGCCTACGAGCAGTACTTC. Translating it yields CASSLAGAYEQYF. This chain connects TRBV27 to TRBJ2-7; 10 nucleotides line up with TRBD2. Germline values: CDR1 MNHEY, CDR2 SMNVEV (reference sequence). This CDR3 contains 13 residues. After removal of 5 bases from V and 2 bases from J, the junction contained 0 bases not matched to a gene.

This chain joins TRBV7-9 and TRBJ2-4; 7 bases are shared with TRBD2. CDR1 and CDR2 (germline): SEHNR, FQNEAQ (reference sequence). Trimming at V came to 2 bases and at J to 5 bases, leaving 9 bases not matched to a gene. There are 16 residues in the CDR3. This chain's CDR3 is CASSLRGLPSENIQYF. The DNA of the CDR3 is TGTGCCAGCAGCTTAAGGGGACTACCCAGCGAAAACATTCAGTACTTC. The full variable domain, rest sourced from reference TRBV7-9 and TRBJ2-4, is DTGVSQNPRHKITKRGQNVTFRCDPISEHNRLYWYRQTLGQGPEFLTYFQNEAQLEKSRLLSDRFSAERPKGSFSTLEIQRTEQGDSAMYLCASSLRGLPSENIQYFGAGTRLSVL.

About this clone itself: At one end the junction does not follow the germline gene, possibly because of a read error. This chain uses TRBV28 with TRBJ2-7; D possibly corresponds to TRBD2 (5 bases). Per germline, CDR1 MDHEN and CDR2 SYDVKM. There are 12 residues in the CDR3. As DNA, the CDR3 is TGTGCCAGCAGCCCCACCAGCGGAAAAAAGGCCTTC. Translating it yields CASSPTSGKKAF.

The chain combines TRBV7-9 with TRBJ1-3; D perhaps matches TRBD1 (5 bases). Trimming shortened V by 1 base and J by 4 bases, and 8 bases separated the two germline ends. The germline V gene has CDR1 SEHNR and CDR2 FQNEAQ (reference sequence). The CDR3 contains 14 residues. CDR3 sequence (DNA): TGTGCCAGCAGCTTAGAGGGGTTAGGAAACACCATATATTTT. Translation gives CASSLEGLGNTIYF.

The gene calls are TRBV11-2 and TRBJ1-1, with D unresolved. There are 10 residues in the CDR3. V was pared by 5 bases and J by 5 bases, with 3 bases between. Germline lookup yields CDR1 SGHAT and CDR2 FQNNGV. CDR3: CASSTTEAFF. CDR3 in DNA: TGTGCCAGCAGCACAACTGAAGCTTTCTTT.

This chain links TRBV18 with TRBJ2-1; D perhaps matches TRBD2 (6 bases). The germline gives CDR1 KGHSH, CDR2 LQKENI. CDR3 length: 13 amino acids. The germline V and J ends were trimmed by 6 bases and 5 bases, with 11 bases remaining between them. CDR3 sequence: CASSEGGNNEQFF. The CDR3 nucleotides read TGTGCCAGCTCCGAGGGAGGAAACAATGAGCAGTTCTTC. Filled out from reference TRBV18 and TRBJ2-1, the complete variable domain reads NAGVMQNPRHLVRRRGQEARLRCSPMKGHSHVYWYRQLPEEGLKFMVYLQKENIIDESGMPKERFSAEFPKEGPSILRIQQVVRGDSAAYFCASSEGGNNEQFFGPGTRLTVL.

The chain is built from TRBV28 and TRBJ2-7, with D tentatively TRBD1 (5 bases). CDR1 and CDR2 (germline): MDHEN, SYDVKM. The CDR3 is 13 amino acids. The CDR3 loop is CVTEKGDTYEQYF. The CDR3 nucleotides are TGTGTGACGGAGAAAGGGGATACCTACGAGCAGTACTTC.

This sequence joins TRBV7-9 and TRBJ1-2, with D unclear. The CDR3 is 15 residues long. V dropped 2 bases and J dropped 0 bases, with 10 bases sitting between them. In germline, CDR1 is SEHNR, CDR2 FQNEAQ (reference sequence). CDR3 bases: TGTGCCAGCAGCTTATCGGGCGGGGCTAACTATGGCTACACCTTC. Its translation: CASSLSGGANYGYTF.

The chain combines TRBV7-2 with TRBJ2-5; TRBD2 agrees at 9 bases. After removal of 5 bases from V and 4 bases from J, the junction contained 11 bases not matched to a gene. This CDR3 has 16 residues. The germline V gene encodes CDR1 SGHTA and CDR2 FQGNSA. The CDR3 coding sequence is TGTGCCAGCAGCCTATTAGCGGGGGCGGGTTCAGAGACCCAGTACTTC. Translating gives CASSLLAGAGSETQYF.

V usage is TRBV19 and J usage is TRBJ1-4, with TRBD1 as a possible D gene (5 bases). This CDR3 region has 15 residues. Per germline, CDR1 LNHDA and CDR2 SQIVND (reference sequence). Deletions cut 1 base from V and 8 bases from J, with 14 bases between. CDR3 residues: CASSIGTGVSEKLFF. CDR3 nucleotides: TGTGCCAGTAGTATAGGGACGGGGGTTAGCGAAAAACTGTTTTTT.

The chain uses TRBV11-3 and TRBJ2-5; D gene unclear. This CDR3 has 13 amino acids. V gave up 2 bases and J gave up 2 bases, with 6 bases separating them. CDR1 is SGHNT, CDR2 YENEEA, per germline. CDR3 amino acids: CASSLISQETQYF. CDR3 coding DNA: TGTGCCAGCAGCTTAATATCGCAAGAGACCCAGTACTTC.

This clone was picked up a small number of times. The rearrangement links TRBV7-2 to TRBJ1-5; D gene uncertain. The CDR3 has 13 residues. V gave up 3 bases and J gave up 4 bases, with 7 bases separating them. Germline-derived CDR1 and CDR2 are SGHTA and FQGNSA. CDR3 amino acids: CASSLRGNQPQHF. CDR3 in DNA: TGTGCCAGCAGCTTGAGAGGTAATCAGCCCCAGCATTTT.

The rearrangement uses TRBV11-3 and TRBJ2-1, with 9 bases lining up with TRBD2. Germline lookup yields CDR1 SGHNT and CDR2 YENEEA. CDR3 size: 16 residues. Losses at the gene ends were 1 base for V and 4 bases for J; bases not matched to a gene: 5. The CDR3 DNA reads as TGTGCCAGCAGCTTAGGCCTAGCGGGATTTTACAATGAGCAGTTCTTC. Translated, it gives CASSLGLAGFYNEQFF.

The chain links TRBV6-4 to TRBJ2-2; tentatively, D is TRBD2 (6 bases). This CDR3 contains 15 residues. Germline values: CDR1 MRHNA, CDR2 SNTAGT. V was clipped by 3 bases and J by 4 bases, with 12 bases between them. The CDR3 nucleotides read TGTGCCAGCAGTGAACATAGCGGAGCCACCGGGGAGCTGTTTTTT. Translation gives CASSEHSGATGELFF.

V is TRBV7-9 and J is TRBJ1-5; TRBD1 is a possible D gene (5 bases). The V end lost 5 bases, the J end lost 10 bases, and 12 bases lay between the germline ends. Germline V CDR1 and CDR2: SEHNR, FQNEAQ (reference sequence). The CDR3 spans 12 residues. DNA of the CDR3: TGTGCCAGCAGCCACGCAGGGAACCCCCAGCATTTT. Its translation: CASSHAGNPQHF.

In this sample, this clone turned up once. The chain couples TRBV4-1 to TRBJ1-2; a possible D gene is TRBD1 (6 bases). This CDR3 contains 15 residues. V lost 4 bases and J lost 8, with 20 bases in between. Germline CDR1 MGHRA, CDR2 YSYEKL. The CDR3 sequence is CASSRSFFTTGGYTF. As DNA, the CDR3 is TGCGCCAGCAGCCGTTCCTTTTTTACCACAGGGGGCTACACCTTC.

The chain uses TRBV6-5 and TRBJ1-2; 9 bases match TRBD1. Germline lookup yields CDR1 MNHEY and CDR2 SVGAGI. The trim removed 2 bases at V and 8 bases at J, leaving 3 bases unmatched. The CDR3 is made up of 13 amino acids. The CDR3 reads CASSYRTGVGYTF. CDR3 nucleotides: TGTGCCAGCAGTTACAGGACAGGGGTCGGCTACACCTTC.

CDR3 amino acids: CASRPGLRTGGNTIYF. CDR3 DNA: TGTGCCAGCAGGCCGGGACTCCGGACGGGGGGAAACACCATATATTTT. The V gene is TRBV7-2, the J gene TRBJ1-3, with TRBD1 as a possible D gene (5 bases). Trimming pared 6 bases from V and 4 bases from J, leaving 19 bases between. The CDR3 consists of 16 residues. Germline assignment: CDR1 SGHTA and CDR2 FQGNSA. The variable domain in full, with the rest retrieved from reference TRBV7-2 and TRBJ1-3, is GAGVSQSPSNKVTEKGKDVELRCDPISGHTALYWYRQSLGQGLEFLIYFQGNSAPDKSGLPSDRFSAERTGGSVSTLTIQRTQQEDSAVYLCASRPGLRTGGNTIYFGEGSWLTVV.

This chain uses TRBV27 with TRBJ1-6; D is uncertain. The CDR3 totals 15 residues. Germline V gene data show CDR1 as MNHEY and CDR2 as SMNVEV (reference sequence). V lost 7 bases, J lost 9 bases, and 19 bases lay in between. CDR3: CASNTAGVQASPLHF. CDR3 in DNA: TGTGCCAGCAATACAGCCGGGGTCCAGGCTTCACCCCTCCACTTT.

This clone was seen only once. The V gene is TRBV5-1, the J gene TRBJ1-1; 9 bases are shared with TRBD1. V trimming: 1 base; J trimming: 8 bases; junction bases outside the gene matches: 15. The V gene's germline CDR1 is SGHRS and CDR2 YFSETQ. CDR3 length: 17 residues. DNA of the CDR3: TGCGCCAGCAGCTTGATGGCAACAGGGGGCTTGGGGGAAGAAGCTTTCTTT. It yields the protein CASSLMATGGLGEEAFF.

This rearrangement joins TRBV18 to TRBJ2-7; 9 nucleotides line up with TRBD1. The CDR3 runs to 17 residues. J lost 0 bases, V lost 2 bases, and 8 bases had no gene match. Germline CDR1 KGHSH, CDR2 LQKENI. CDR3 sequence (DNA): TGTGCCAGCTCACCAAATAAATTACAGGGGGCCTCCTACGAGCAGTACTTC. Protein: CASSPNKLQGASYEQYF.

CDR3 coding DNA: TGTGCCAGCATTGAGAATGGACTCAGAGGTGAAAAACTGTTTTTT. Its translation: CASIENGLRGEKLFF. The chain is built from TRBV2 and TRBJ1-4; D call uncertain. Trimming took off 7 bases at V and 7 bases at J, with 19 bases between the two ends. CDR3 length: 15 amino acids. Germline V gives CDR1 SNHLY, CDR2 FYNNEI.

The chain couples TRBV5-6 to TRBJ2-6; D gene unclear. Trimming removed 0 bases at V and 4 bases at J, with 11 bases between. This CDR3 has 16 residues. Germline V gene sequence: CDR1 SGHDT, CDR2 YYEEEE. This CDR3 is CASSLGPPPGANVLTF. The CDR3 nucleotides are TGTGCCAGCAGCTTGGGGCCTCCCCCAGGGGCCAACGTCCTGACTTTC.

The V gene is TRBV10-3, the J gene TRBJ2-3, with TRBD2 as a possible D gene (5 bases). Trimming removed 0 bases at V and 2 bases at J, with 9 bases between. This CDR3 region has 15 residues. Germline V CDR1 and CDR2: ENHRY, SYGVKD. For the CDR3, the DNA is TGTGCCATCAGTGAGTCGGGCGGGTACACAGATACGCAGTATTTT. Its protein product is CAISESGGYTDTQYF.

This chain joins TRBV6-4 and TRBJ1-2; perhaps TRBD1 as D (5 bases). The CDR3 is 13 residues long. Germline values: CDR1 MRHNA, CDR2 SNTAGT. V lost 6 bases to trimming and J lost 0 bases, with 8 bases between them. Here the CDR3 DNA reads TGTGCCAGCAGGTCGACAGCTAACTATGGCTACACCTTC. The encoded protein is CASRSTANYGYTF.

The V call is TRBV7-2, the J call TRBJ1-2; D gene ambiguous. The germline gives CDR1 SGHTA, CDR2 FQGNSA. This CDR3 region has 15 residues. The V end lost 5 bases, the J end lost 4 bases, and 17 bases lay between the germline ends. In DNA form, the CDR3 reads TGTGCCAGCAGCCCCGTAAGAAGCCTTCTCTATGGCTACACCTTC. Its protein product is CASSPVRSLLYGYTF.